This passage covers 16 T cell receptor beta chains from one sample sequenced in a study of blood T cells in healthy people across ages. Primed by a sample-barcoded 5' primer and a J-beta primer mix, a second PCR proceeded for 7 to 11 cycles. TCRdb re-called the 5' RACE reads through MiXCR, storing one row per CDR3 protein. Here the sample spans about 680,000 distinct CDR3 sequences, over 45% being singletons. The source material was blood. Receptors originate from a woman in her fifties or sixties in good health.

As regards this clonotype: At one boundary the junction diverges from the germline segment, which might be a read error. The genes are TRBV18 and TRBJ2-7; 7 bases map to TRBD1. CDR1 and CDR2 from the germline V gene are KGHSH and LQKENI. The CDR3 has 15 residues. The CDR3 reads CGSSQAGQEAYEQYF. As DNA, the CDR3 is TGTGGCAGCTCACAGGCAGGACAGGAGGCCTACGAGCAGTACTTC.

This clonotype turned up a few times. The gene calls are TRBV12-3 or TRBV12-4 and TRBJ2-1, with 8 bases fitting TRBD1. After removal of 8 bases from V and 3 bases from J, the junction contained 6 bases not matched to a gene. This CDR3 has 14 amino acids. The CDR3 DNA is TGTGCCAGCTACGAGGGGACAGGCTACAATGAGCAGTTCTTC. Its translation is CASYEGTGYNEQFF.

The chain recombines TRBV5-1 with TRBJ2-5, with no clear D. The CDR3 length is 14 residues. The germline V and J ends were trimmed by 0 bases and 2 bases, with 8 bases remaining between them. Germline V CDR1 and CDR2: SGHRS, YFSETQ. DNA of the CDR3: TGCGCCAGCAGCTTGGCGCCCCCTCAAGAGACCCAGTACTTC. Encoded protein: CASSLAPPQETQYF.

J is TRBJ2-7 and V is TRBV4-3; 11 bases are shared with TRBD1. Trimming at V came to 0 bases and at J to 5 bases, leaving 9 bases not matched to a gene. This CDR3 is 17 amino acids long. Per the germline V gene, CDR1 is LGHNA and CDR2 is YSLEER. The CDR3 protein is CASSQEAGGQGANEQYF. CDR3 DNA sequence: TGCGCCAGCAGCCAAGAAGCAGGAGGACAGGGGGCGAACGAGCAGTACTTC.

The rearrangement links TRBV20-1 to TRBJ2-7; the D call may be TRBD1 or TRBD2 (5 bases each). V lost 5 bases, J lost 5 bases, and 19 bases lay in between. CDR3 size: 14 residues. Germline loops: CDR1 DFQATT, CDR2 SNEGSKA (reference sequence). This CDR3 is CSAGQRGRLHEQYF. Written as DNA, the CDR3 is TGCAGTGCTGGGCAACGGGGCCGTTTGCACGAGCAGTACTTC.

The rearrangement uses TRBV7-9 and TRBJ1-1; D is unresolved. The CDR3 runs 12 residues. Germline values: CDR1 SEHNR, CDR2 FQNEAQ (reference sequence). Deletions cut 0 bases from V and 5 bases from J, with 4 bases between. The CDR3 DNA sequence: TGTGCCAGCAGCTTAGCGCAAACTGAAGCTTTCTTT. As protein: CASSLAQTEAFF. Complete variable domain (other parts from reference TRBV7-9 and TRBJ1-1): DTGVSQNPRHKITKRGQNVTFRCDPISEHNRLYWYRQTLGQGPEFLTYFQNEAQLEKSRLLSDRFSAERPKGSFSTLEIQRTEQGDSAMYLCASSLAQTEAFFGQGTRLTVV.

This clonotype occurred a few times. The chain couples TRBV10-3 to TRBJ2-5, with 7 nucleotides matching TRBD2. The germline V gene has CDR1 ENHRY and CDR2 SYGVKD. Trimming took 0 bases from V and 1 from J; bases not matched to a gene: 2. CDR3 length: 15 residues. CDR3: CAISESRLAQETQYF. DNA for the CDR3: TGTGCCATCAGTGAGTCGAGACTAGCCCAAGAGACCCAGTACTTC.

This chain joins TRBV24-1 and TRBJ2-1; TRBD2 matches at 8 bases. Germline CDR1 is KGHDR and CDR2 is SFDVKD. The CDR3 spans 16 residues. The ends lost 2 bases at V and 2 bases at J; junction bases unmatched: 4. Written as DNA, the CDR3 is TGTGCCACCAGTGATTGGGGCGGGAGGCCCTACAATGAGCAGTTCTTC. This sequence encodes CATSDWGGRPYNEQFF.

This clonotype was seen more than once but under ten times. The J gene is TRBJ2-7, the V gene TRBV10-3; 9 nucleotides agree with TRBD1. Germline V gives CDR1 ENHRY, CDR2 SYGVKD. The CDR3 loop spans 17 amino acids. V shed 2 bases, J shed 7 bases, and the junction held 15 bases outside the gene matches. CDR3 sequence (DNA): TGTGCCATCAGTGAGGAACGGACAGGGGCTCTGAGTGCGGAGCAGTACTTC. This codes for CAISEERTGALSAEQYF.

This clonotype was detected only a few times. The rearrangement uses TRBV10-3 and TRBJ1-6, with 7 bases identical to TRBD1. In germline, CDR1 is ENHRY, CDR2 SYGVKD. The CDR3 runs to 12 residues. V lost 9 bases and J lost 6; bases outside the gene matches: 2. As DNA, the CDR3 is TGTGCCATTGGGACAGTTAATTCACCCCTCCACTTT. Residues: CAIGTVNSPLHF.

The V call is TRBV6-1, the J call TRBJ2-3, with 14 positions matching TRBD2. V lost 4 bases to trimming and J lost 4 bases; unmatched junction nucleotides: 1. The CDR3 length is 15 residues. Germline CDR1 reads MNHNS; CDR2 reads SASEGT. CDR3 residues: CASSGLAGGPDTQYF. CDR3 coding DNA: TGTGCCAGCAGTGGACTAGCGGGAGGGCCAGATACGCAGTATTTT.

As concerns this clonotype: A junction boundary mismatches the germline segment, possibly from a read error. J is TRBJ2-3 and V is TRBV7-2; D gene ambiguous. The CDR3 length is 13 residues. Germline V gene data show CDR1 as SGHTA and CDR2 as FQGNSA. CDR3 in DNA: TGTGCCGGCAGCCTCCAGCATCCAGATACGCAGTATTTT. Protein: CAGSLQHPDTQYF.

Comments on this clonotype: This may be a read error, as it is one base from a much larger clone. The rearrangement joins TRBV28 to TRBJ1-3, with 8 bases that match TRBD1. Germline assignment: CDR1 MDHEN and CDR2 SYDVKM. The CDR3 has 15 residues. After removal of 3 bases from V and 4 bases from J, the junction contained 5 bases not matched to a gene. The CDR3 sequence is CASSFLTGDGNTIYF. CDR3 bases: TGTGCCAGCAGTTTCTTGACAGGGGACGGAAACACCATATATTTT.

The rearrangement uses TRBV16 and TRBJ2-5; 7 nucleotides match TRBD1. The DNA matches TRBJ2-7 better at its end, which makes the J call doubtful. This CDR3 is built from 16 residues. From germline, CDR1 is KGHSY and CDR2 FQNENV. The CDR3 nucleotides are TGTGCCAGCAGTCCTAGGCCAGGGGGTGCGATTTACGAGCAGTACTTC. Amino acid sequence: CASSPRPGGAIYEQYF.

The chain uses TRBV20-1 and TRBJ2-5, with 11 bases identical to TRBD2. The ends lost 1 base at V and 4 bases at J; junction bases unmatched: 8. Germline V CDR1 and CDR2: DFQATT, SNEGSKA (reference sequence). The CDR3 totals 16 residues. CDR3 loop: CSARALAGGEAETQYF. The CDR3 DNA is TGCAGTGCTAGAGCCCTAGCGGGAGGCGAAGCAGAGACCCAGTACTTC.

This sequence joins TRBV12-3 or TRBV12-4 and TRBJ2-7; TRBD1 matches at 8 bases. The CDR3 length is 16 residues. The V and J ends lost 6 bases and 2 bases, in that order; junction bases with no gene match: 12. DNA of the CDR3: TGTGCCAGCAGCATCCTAAGGACAGGGAGGACCTACGAGCAGTACTTC. Its protein product is CASSILRTGRTYEQYF.